What follows describes a single T cell receptor (beta chain). At one of its ends the junction is not consistent with the germline gene, which may arise from a read error. This specimen comes from a study of blood T cell repertoires in COVID-19. Study-wide background: Whether acute or convalescent, the COVID-19 samples came from the United States, Italy and Spain. In each case, the material was cDNA or gDNA derived from T cells, B-cell-depleted T cells, or PBMCs.

Original analysis: Quantification of nucleated cells was approximated via reference gene primer amplification. The method was immunoSEQ multiplex PCR; TCRdb's version includes in-frame clones alone and lacks a portion of them. V, J and clone size derive from that table, while D and trimming were established from the DNA sequence. In the table there are some 150,000 clones, roughly 84% of which are singletons. Germline CDR1 SGHAT, CDR2 FQNNGV. The CDR3 contains 13 residues. The chain recombines TRBV11-2 with TRBJ2-7; tentative D call: TRBD2 (6 bases). The sequence derives from a man in his forties with acute or convalescent COVID-19. What was sequenced was peripheral blood. For the CDR3, the DNA is TGTGCCAGCAGCTTAGGCCCAGGAGGCGGCGGGAACTTC. This translates into CASSLGPGGGGNF. The full variable domain, in which reference TRBV11-2 and TRBJ2-7 provide the parts outside the CDR3, is EAGVAQSPRYKIIEKRQSVAFWCNPISGHATLYWYQQILGQGPKLLIQFQNNGVVDDSQLPKDRFSAERLKGVDSTLKIQPAKLEDSAVYLCASSLGPGGGGNFGPGTRLTVT.